This T cell receptor beta chain was identified during a study of immune characterization of retroperitoneal liposarcoma. This CDR3 is built from 15 residues. V shed 5 bases, J shed 10 bases, and the junction held 10 bases outside the gene matches. The germline V gene has CDR1 MNHNS and CDR2 SASEGT. TCRdb reprocessed the PCR reads with MiXCR, giving one entry per CDR3 protein. The sample consists of approximately 10,000 distinct CDR3 sequences, 25% to 35% of them appearing once. This clonotype was counted ten times or more. The rearrangement links TRBV6-1 to TRBJ2-1; 11 positions match TRBD2. This sequence originates from a female donor with retroperitoneal liposarcoma. The sequenced sample consisted of tumor tissue. CDR3 in amino acids: CASSSGLAASYEQFF. The CDR3 DNA sequence: TGTGCCAGCAGTTCGGGACTAGCGGCGTCCTACGAGCAGTTCTTC.